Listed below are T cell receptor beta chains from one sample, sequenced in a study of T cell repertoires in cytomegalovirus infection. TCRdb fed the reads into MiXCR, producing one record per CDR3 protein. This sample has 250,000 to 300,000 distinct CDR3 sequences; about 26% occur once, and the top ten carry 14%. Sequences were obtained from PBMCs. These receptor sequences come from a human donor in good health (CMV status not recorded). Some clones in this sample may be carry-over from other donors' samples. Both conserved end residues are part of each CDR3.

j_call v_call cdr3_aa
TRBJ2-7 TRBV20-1 CSATRDRVYEQYF
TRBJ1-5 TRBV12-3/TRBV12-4 CASSFQPRFGQLTRQPQHF
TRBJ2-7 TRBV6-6 CASRTGSDEQYF
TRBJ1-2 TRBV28 CASSSSSKRVYGYTF
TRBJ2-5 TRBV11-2 CASSLEAAQYF
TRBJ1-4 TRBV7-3 CASSLTGQGEKLFF
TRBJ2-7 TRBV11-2 CASSLSFRTSEQYF
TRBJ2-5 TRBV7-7 CASSSELAAETQYF
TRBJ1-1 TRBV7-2 CASSLDRSSTEAFF
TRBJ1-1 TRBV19 CASSTSWGGDTEAFF
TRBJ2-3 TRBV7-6 CASSLGAGLADTQYF
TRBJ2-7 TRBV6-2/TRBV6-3 CASAGDPYEQYF
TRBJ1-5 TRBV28 CASSPTDRGHQPQHF
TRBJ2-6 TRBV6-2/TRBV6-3 CASSIQGAGANVLTF
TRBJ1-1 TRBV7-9 CASSPDWGITEAFF
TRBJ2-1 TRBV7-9 CASSRTSGSSSYNEQFF
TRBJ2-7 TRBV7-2 CASSSAGARMVEQYF
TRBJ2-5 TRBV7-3 CASSAWTSGGAGETQYF
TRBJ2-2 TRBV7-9 CASSWWTGDTGELFF
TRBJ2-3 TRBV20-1 CSARGMRDPSTDTQYF
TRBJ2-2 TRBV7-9 CASSLASSTGELFF
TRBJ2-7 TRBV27 CASTSRTGSYEQYF
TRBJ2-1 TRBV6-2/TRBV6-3 CASRVRGTSGSNNEQFF
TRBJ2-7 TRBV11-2 CASSKESTGLYEQYF
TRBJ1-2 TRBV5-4 CASSRDRTYGYTF
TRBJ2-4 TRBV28 CASSSADRNIQYF
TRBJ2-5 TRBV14 CASSQATFETQYF
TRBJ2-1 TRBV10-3 CAIRSRGQGGNEQFF
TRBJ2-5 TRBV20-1 CSARPQAETQYF
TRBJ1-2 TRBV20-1 CSATRQGGGYGYTF
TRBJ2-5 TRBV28 CASSFPARGKAETQYF
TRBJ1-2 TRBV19 CASGPGPGYTF
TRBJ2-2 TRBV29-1 CSATGQLDTGELFF
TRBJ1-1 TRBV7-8 CASSFFQGGTEAFF
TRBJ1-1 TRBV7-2 CASSSLAGRAEAFF
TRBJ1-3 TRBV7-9 CASSPPGTASGNTIYF
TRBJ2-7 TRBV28 CASSLGVASYEQYF
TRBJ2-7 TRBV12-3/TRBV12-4 CASSLAVRPWEQYF
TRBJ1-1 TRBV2 CASSVRGLTEAFF
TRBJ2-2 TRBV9 CASSVAWGQGLSGELFF
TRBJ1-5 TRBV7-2 CASSPPGQGRSQPQHF
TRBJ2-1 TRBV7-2 CASSILTSGGPGEQFF
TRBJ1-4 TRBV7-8 CASSQWAGMDEKLFF
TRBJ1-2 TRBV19 CASSIQGQTGGYTF
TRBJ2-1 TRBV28 CASTQIAFSSYNEQFF
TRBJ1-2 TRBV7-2 CASSETHYGYTF
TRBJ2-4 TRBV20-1 CSARRATGTDRRNIQYF
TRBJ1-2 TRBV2 CASSEAYGGYTF
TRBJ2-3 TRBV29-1 CSARGTGSSTDTQYF
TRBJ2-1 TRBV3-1 CASSQDQGGEQFF
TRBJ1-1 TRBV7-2 CASSLGDRLGGEAFF
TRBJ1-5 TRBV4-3 CASSQEEGEAQPQHF
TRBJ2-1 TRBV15 CATSSATGRRPNEQFF
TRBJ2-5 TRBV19 CASSDRLGRETQYF
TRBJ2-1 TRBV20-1 CSAGTSETNTYNEQFF
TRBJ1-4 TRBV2 CASGDSPYEKLFF
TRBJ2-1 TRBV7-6 CASSSLAGKSSYNEQFF